The clone carrying this T cell receptor (beta chain) was observed a few times. This entry comes from a study of T-cell reconstitution after alpha-beta-depleted transplantation in children. Preparation of the TCRbeta library involved a method that used unique molecular identifiers. TCRdb re-called the PCR reads through MiXCR, storing one row per CDR3 protein. The data contain nearly 550,000 distinct CDR3 sequences, 15% to 20% of them seen just once; the ten biggest clones take up roughly 3.3%. This CDR3 has 14 amino acids. V was shortened by 5 bases and J by 0 bases, with 7 bases between the two germline ends. The germline V gene has CDR1 SEHNR and CDR2 FQNEAQ (reference sequence).

The specimen was PBMCs from the stem cell graft donor, collected from the stem cell graft. This rearrangement joins TRBV7-9 to TRBJ2-2; D gene uncertain. This sequence originates from a human donor who donated a stem cell graft to a child with acute lymphoblastic leukemia. The CDR3 nucleotides are TGTGCCAGCAGCCCAGACGCGAACACCGGGGAGCTGTTTTTT. This translates into CASSPDANTGELFF.